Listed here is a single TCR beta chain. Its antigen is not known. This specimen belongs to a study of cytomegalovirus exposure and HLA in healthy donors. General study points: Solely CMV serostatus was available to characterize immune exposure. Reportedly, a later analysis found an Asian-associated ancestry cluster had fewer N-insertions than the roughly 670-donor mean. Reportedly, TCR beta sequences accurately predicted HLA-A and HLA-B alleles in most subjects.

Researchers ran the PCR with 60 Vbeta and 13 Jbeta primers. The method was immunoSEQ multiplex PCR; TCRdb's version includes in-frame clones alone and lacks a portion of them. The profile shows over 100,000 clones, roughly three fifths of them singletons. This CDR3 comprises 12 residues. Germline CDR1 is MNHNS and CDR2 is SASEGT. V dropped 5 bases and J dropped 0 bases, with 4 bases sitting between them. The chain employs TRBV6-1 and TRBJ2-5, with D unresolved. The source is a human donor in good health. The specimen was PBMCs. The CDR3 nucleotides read TGTGCCAGCAGTCAGTACCAAGAGACCCAGTACTTC. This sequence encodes CASSQYQETQYF.